This entry is about one TCR beta chain. Antigen specificity is unknown. The method was immunoSEQ multiplex PCR; TCRdb's version includes in-frame clones alone and lacks a portion of them. Of a few hundred thousand clones detected, roughly nine tenths appear once; the ten largest clones hold roughly 6%. The entry originates in a study of Ad26.COV2.S vaccination and SARS-CoV-2 variants. The overall study: Recipients of Ad26.COV2.S got it intramuscularly, once or twice 56 days apart. Overall study results and limits: There was a possibility that the TCR breadth and depth analyses underestimated total T cell responses. Comparable non-spike TCR breadth was observed in vaccine and placebo recipients.

The treatment is: roughly 20 received Ad26.COV2.S at low or high dose, single or two shots; roughly five received placebo; per-sample allocation not given. After the first vaccine or placebo injection, samples were drawn on day 63. In the vaccine, an Ad26 vector expressed the SARS-CoV-2 spike of the Wuhan strain. The V and J ends lost 3 bases and 4 bases, in that order; junction bases with no gene match: 4. The CDR3 is made up of 16 amino acids. The germline gives CDR1 LGHDT, CDR2 YNNKEL (reference sequence). The receptor's source is a person aged 18-60 years who received the Ad26.COV2.S COVID-19 vaccine or a placebo. Sequenced here: peripheral blood, sampled in a trial of Ad26.COV2.S vaccine versus placebo. The V gene is TRBV3-1 (or the pseudogene TRBV3-2), the J gene TRBJ2-7, with 15 bases that match TRBD2. In DNA, the CDR3 is TGTGCCAGCAGCCAGGCTGGGACTAGCGGGGGGTACGAGCAGTACTTC. It encodes CASSQAGTSGGYEQYF.